Sequencing of this TCR beta chain was carried out in a study of tumor and adjacent non-tumor tissue in lung cancer. Across the whole study: The cohort had about 12 adenocarcinoma, 2 squamous cell and 1 small cell patients. Around 4.4 million productive TCRbeta reads were obtained per sample on average.

A modified ARM-PCR protocol with three rounds of nested PCR amplified TCRbeta. Using its own MiXCR run on the multiplex PCR reads, TCRdb lists one record per CDR3 protein. The sample yields 48,000 or so distinct CDR3 sequences, under 75% seen once. Study-wide findings and caveats: Shorter survival was associated with higher TCR diversity in tumors. Tumor tissue had significantly higher TCR diversity than normal lung.

This clonotype has ten or more counts. Its specificity is unknown. No cell sorting was done before RNA was extracted from the tissue. More than 3 cm separated this lung sample from the edge of the tumor. The sample taken for sequencing was distant non-tumor lung tissue. The sequence was collected from a woman between 65 and 79 years old with non-small cell lung cancer.

This CDR3 reads CASSSFRDSPMGYSYEQYF. The DNA for the CDR3 is TGTGCCAGCAGTTCCTTCCGGGACTCCCCAATGGGTTACTCCTACGAGCAGTACTTC. The rearrangement uses TRBV28 and TRBJ2-7; possible D gene TRBD2, 6 bases. Germline CDR1 and CDR2: MDHEN and SYDVKM. Deletions cut 4 bases from V and 0 bases from J, with 25 bases between. The CDR3 runs 19 residues.